The rows below give T cell receptor beta chains drawn from one sample of a study of T cells expressing NK-cell markers. From the 5' RACE reads, TCRdb lists one entry per CDR3 protein and no DNA. This sample carries some 190,000 distinct CDR3 sequences, with 20% going to the ten biggest clones. The sequencing sample was made of blood T cells: a sorted CD56 or NKG2C T cell subset, CD4+ or CD8+ T cells, or bulk PBMC T cells (not recorded which). These receptors were collected from a man aged 18-75 years in good health. CDR3s include the opening cysteine and the closing phenylalanine or tryptophan.

J gene | V gene | CDR3 protein
TRBJ2-1 | TRBV7-9 | CASSSTSSYNEQFF
TRBJ2-3 | TRBV5-1 | CASSLPSNREYTDTQYF
TRBJ2-1 | TRBV20-1 | CSANRGSYNEQFF
TRBJ1-3 | TRBV15 | CATSRRERGNTIYF
TRBJ2-1 | TRBV6-5 | CASGSYNEQFF
TRBJ2-7 | TRBV9 | CASSVGLRSYEQYF
TRBJ1-1 | TRBV6-5 | CASSYPPGQGMNTEAFF
TRBJ1-5 | TRBV11-2 | CASSLGQGAQDQPQHF
TRBJ1-2 | TRBV5-6 | CASSRGVEEVNYGYTF
TRBJ1-1 | TRBV6-1 | CASSELGGSTEAFF
TRBJ2-3 | TRBV20-1 | CSASTPGALADTQYF
TRBJ2-7 | TRBV27 | CASSPHEPTGYSYEQYF
TRBJ2-1 | TRBV12-3/TRBV12-4 | CASFAPRGAYNEQFF
TRBJ1-6 | TRBV12-3/TRBV12-4 | CASTYSSYNSPLHF
TRBJ2-1 | TRBV5-1 | CASSVLAGEYNEQFF
TRBJ1-5 | TRBV5-5 | CASSLVPGSNQPQHF
TRBJ2-5 | TRBV5-6 | CASRNRLGETQYF
TRBJ1-5 | TRBV27 | CASSDLQGNQPQHF
TRBJ1-4 | TRBV2 | CASRPTGGTTNEKLFF
TRBJ2-1 | TRBV6-5 | CASSYDSGAYNEQFF
TRBJ1-1 | TRBV19 | CASSITFGPEAFF
TRBJ2-5 | TRBV27 | CASSGTAGGRETQYF